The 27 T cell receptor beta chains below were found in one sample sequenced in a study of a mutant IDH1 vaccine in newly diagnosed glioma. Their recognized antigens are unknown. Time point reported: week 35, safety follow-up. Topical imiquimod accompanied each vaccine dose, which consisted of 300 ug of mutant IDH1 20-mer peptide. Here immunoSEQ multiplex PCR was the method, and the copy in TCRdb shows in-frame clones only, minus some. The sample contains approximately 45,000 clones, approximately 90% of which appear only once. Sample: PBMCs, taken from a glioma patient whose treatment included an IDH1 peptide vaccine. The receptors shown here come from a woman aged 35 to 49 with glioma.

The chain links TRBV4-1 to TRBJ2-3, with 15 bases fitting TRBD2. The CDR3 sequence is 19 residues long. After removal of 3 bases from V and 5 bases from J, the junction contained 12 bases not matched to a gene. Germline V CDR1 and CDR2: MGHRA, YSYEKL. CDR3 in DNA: TGCGCCAGCAGCCACAAGGACAAGGGACTAGCGGGAGGAGGAGATACGCAGTATTTT. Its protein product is CASSHKDKGLAGGGDTQYF.

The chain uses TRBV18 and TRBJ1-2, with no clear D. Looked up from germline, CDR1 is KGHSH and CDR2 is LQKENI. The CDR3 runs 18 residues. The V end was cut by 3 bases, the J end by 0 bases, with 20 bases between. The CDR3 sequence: CASSPPVGVSSPNYGYTF. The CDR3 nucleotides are TGTGCCAGCTCACCTCCTGTGGGTGTGTCCAGTCCTAACTATGGCTACACCTTC.

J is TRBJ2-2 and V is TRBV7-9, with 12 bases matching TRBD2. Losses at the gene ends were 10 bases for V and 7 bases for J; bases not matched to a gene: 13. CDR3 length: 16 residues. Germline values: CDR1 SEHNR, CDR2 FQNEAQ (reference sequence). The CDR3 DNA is TGTGCCAATCCCGCCGGACTAGCGGGATCGAGCGGGGAGCTGTTTTTT. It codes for CANPAGLAGSSGELFF.

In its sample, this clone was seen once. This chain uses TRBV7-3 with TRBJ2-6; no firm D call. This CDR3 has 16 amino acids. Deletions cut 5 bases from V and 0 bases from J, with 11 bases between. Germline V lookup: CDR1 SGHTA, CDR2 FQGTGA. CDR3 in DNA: TGTGCCAGCAGCGAACCTTGGGCCTCTGGGGCCAACGTCCTGACTTTC. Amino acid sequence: CASSEPWASGANVLTF.

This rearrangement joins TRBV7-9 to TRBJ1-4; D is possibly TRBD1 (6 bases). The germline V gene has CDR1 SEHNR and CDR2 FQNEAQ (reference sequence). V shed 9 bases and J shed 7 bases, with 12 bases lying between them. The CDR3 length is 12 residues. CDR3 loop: CARGGRGEKLFF. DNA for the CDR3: TGTGCCAGGGGGGGGCGAGGTGAAAAACTGTTTTTT. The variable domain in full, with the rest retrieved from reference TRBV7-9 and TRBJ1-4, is DTGVSQNPRHKITKRGQNVTFRCDPISEHNRLYWYRQTLGQGPEFLTYFQNEAQLEKSRLLSDRFSAERPKGSFSTLEIQRTEQGDSAMYLCARGGRGEKLFFGSGTQLSVL.

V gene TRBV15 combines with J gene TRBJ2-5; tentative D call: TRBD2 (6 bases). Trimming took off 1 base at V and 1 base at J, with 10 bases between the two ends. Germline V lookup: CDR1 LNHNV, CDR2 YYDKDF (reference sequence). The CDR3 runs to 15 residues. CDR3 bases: TGTGCCACCAGCAGAGCGGGGGACGGCCAAGAGACCCAGTACTTC. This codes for CATSRAGDGQETQYF.

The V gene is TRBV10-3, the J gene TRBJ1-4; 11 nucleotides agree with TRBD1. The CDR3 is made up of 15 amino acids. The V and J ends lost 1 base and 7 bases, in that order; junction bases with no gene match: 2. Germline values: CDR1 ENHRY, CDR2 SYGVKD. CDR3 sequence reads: CAISEWDRGSEKLFF. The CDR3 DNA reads TGTGCCATCAGTGAGTGGGACAGGGGGAGTGAAAAACTGTTTTTT.

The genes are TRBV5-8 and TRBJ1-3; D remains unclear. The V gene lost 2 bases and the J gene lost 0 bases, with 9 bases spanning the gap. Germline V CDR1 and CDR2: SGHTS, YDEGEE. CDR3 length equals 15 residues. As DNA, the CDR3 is TGTGCCAGCAGCTTTGGGCTACTCTCTGGAAACACCATATATTTT. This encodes CASSFGLLSGNTIYF.

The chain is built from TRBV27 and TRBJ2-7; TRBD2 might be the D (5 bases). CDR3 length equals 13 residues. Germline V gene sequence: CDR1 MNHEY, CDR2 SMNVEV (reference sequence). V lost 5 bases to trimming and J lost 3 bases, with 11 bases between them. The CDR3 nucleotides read TGTGCCAGCAGTCTAGCCCCCAACTACGAGCAGTACTTC. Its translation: CASSLAPNYEQYF.

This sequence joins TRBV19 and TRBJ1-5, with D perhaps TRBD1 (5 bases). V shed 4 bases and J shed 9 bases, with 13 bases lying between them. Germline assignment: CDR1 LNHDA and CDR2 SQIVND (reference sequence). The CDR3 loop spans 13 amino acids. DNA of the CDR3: TGTGCCAGTAGTAGTCAGGGCGGGTTGCCCCAGCATTTT. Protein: CASSSQGGLPQHF.

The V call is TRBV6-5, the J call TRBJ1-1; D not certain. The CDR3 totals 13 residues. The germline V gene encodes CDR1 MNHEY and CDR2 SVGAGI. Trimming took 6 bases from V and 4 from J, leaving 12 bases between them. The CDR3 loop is CASSPQHSTEAFF. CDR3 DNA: TGTGCCAGCAGCCCCCAACACAGCACTGAAGCTTTCTTT.

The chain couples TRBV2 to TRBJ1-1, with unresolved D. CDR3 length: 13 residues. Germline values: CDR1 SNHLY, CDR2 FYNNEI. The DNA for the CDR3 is TGTGCAGTGAAGAAAGGAGTGAACACTGAAGCTTTCTTT. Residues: CAVKKGVNTEAFF.

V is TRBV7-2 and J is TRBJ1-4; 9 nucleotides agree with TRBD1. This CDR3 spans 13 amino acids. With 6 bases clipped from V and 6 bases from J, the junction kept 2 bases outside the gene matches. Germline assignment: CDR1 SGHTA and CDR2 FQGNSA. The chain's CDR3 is CASRGQGYEKLFF. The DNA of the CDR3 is TGTGCCAGCAGGGGACAGGGTTATGAAAAACTGTTTTTT.

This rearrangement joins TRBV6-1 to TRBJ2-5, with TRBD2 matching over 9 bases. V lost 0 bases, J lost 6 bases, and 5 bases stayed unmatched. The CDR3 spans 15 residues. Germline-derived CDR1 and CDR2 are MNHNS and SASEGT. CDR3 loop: CASSEALAGGKTQYF. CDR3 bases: TGTGCCAGCAGTGAAGCGCTGGCGGGAGGGAAGACCCAGTACTTC.

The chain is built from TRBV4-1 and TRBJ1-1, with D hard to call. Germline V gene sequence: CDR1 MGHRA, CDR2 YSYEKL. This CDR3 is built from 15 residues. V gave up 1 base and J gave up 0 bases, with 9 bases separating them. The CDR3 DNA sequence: TGCGCCAGCAGCCAAGGTTGGCAGGTGAACACTGAAGCTTTCTTT. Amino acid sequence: CASSQGWQVNTEAFF.

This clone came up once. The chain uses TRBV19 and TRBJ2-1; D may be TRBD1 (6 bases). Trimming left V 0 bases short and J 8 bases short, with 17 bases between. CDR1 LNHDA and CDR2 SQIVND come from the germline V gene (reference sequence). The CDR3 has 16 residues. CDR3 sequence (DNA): TGTGCCAGTAGTATAGAGGAGGACAGCTCTTCGGATGAGCAGTTCTTC. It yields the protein CASSIEEDSSSDEQFF.

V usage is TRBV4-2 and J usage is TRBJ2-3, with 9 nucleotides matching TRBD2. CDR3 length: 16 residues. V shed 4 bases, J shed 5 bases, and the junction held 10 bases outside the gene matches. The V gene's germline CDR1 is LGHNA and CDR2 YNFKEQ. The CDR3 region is CASSPGRRGGQDTQYF. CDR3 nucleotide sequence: TGTGCCAGCAGCCCGGGTAGGCGGGGGGGCCAAGATACGCAGTATTTT.

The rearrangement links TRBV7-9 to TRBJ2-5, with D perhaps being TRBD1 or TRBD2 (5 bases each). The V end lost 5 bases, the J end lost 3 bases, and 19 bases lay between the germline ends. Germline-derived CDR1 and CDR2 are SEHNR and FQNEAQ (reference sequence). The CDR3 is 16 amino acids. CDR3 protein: CASSPRLGDGKETQYF. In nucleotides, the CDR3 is TGTGCCAGCAGCCCCCGACTGGGGGACGGGAAAGAGACCCAGTACTTC. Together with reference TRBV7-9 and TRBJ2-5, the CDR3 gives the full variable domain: DTGVSQNPRHKITKRGQNVTFRCDPISEHNRLYWYRQTLGQGPEFLTYFQNEAQLEKSRLLSDRFSAERPKGSFSTLEIQRTEQGDSAMYLCASSPRLGDGKETQYFGPGTRLLVL.

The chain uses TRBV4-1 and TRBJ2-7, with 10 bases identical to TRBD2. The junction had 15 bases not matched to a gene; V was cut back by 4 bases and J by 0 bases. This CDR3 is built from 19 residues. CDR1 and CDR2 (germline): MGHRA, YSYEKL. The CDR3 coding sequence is TGCGCCAGCAGCCTCGTAAGGAGGACTAGCGGAAGGAGCTCCTACGAGCAGTACTTC. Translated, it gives CASSLVRRTSGRSSYEQYF.

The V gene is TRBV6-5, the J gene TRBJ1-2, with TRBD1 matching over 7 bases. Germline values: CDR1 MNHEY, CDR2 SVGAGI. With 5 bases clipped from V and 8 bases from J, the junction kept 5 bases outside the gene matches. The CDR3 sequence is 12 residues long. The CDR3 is CASSPEGGGYTF. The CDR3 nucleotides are TGTGCCAGCAGTCCCGAAGGGGGCGGCTACACCTTC.

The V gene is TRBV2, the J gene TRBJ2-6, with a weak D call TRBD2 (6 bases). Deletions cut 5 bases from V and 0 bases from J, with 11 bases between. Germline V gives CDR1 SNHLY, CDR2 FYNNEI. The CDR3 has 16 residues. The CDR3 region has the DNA TGTGCCAGCAGTCCGGGACTCAACTCTGGGGCCAACGTCCTGACTTTC. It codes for CASSPGLNSGANVLTF.

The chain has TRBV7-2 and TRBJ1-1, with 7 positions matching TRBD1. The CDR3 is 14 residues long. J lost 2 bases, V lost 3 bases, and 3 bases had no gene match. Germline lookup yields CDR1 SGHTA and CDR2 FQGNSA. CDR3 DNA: TGTGCCAGCAGCTTGGGGACAGTAAACACTGAAGCTTTCTTT. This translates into CASSLGTVNTEAFF.

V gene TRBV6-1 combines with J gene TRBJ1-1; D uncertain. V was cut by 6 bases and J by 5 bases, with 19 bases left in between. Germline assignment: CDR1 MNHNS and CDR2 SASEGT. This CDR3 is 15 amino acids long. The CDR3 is CASSQRRDLMTEAFF. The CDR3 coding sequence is TGTGCCAGCAGCCAAAGGAGGGATTTGATGACTGAAGCTTTCTTT.

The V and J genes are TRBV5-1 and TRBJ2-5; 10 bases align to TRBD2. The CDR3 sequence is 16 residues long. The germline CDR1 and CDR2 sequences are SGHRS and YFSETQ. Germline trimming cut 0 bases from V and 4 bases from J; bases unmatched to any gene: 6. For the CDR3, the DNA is TGCGCCAGCAGCTTGGCATCTAGCGGGAGTGGAGAGACCCAGTACTTC. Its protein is CASSLASSGSGETQYF.

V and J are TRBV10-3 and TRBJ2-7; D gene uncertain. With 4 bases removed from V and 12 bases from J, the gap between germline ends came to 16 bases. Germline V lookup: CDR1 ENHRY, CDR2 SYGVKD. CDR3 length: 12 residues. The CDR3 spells CAISGSTTRRYF. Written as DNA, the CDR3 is TGTGCCATCAGTGGGAGTACTACACGCAGGTACTTC.

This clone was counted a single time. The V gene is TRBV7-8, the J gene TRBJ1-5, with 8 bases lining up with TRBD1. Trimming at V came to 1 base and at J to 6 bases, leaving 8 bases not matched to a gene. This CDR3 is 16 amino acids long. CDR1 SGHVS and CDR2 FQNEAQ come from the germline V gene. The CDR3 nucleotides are TGTGCCAGCAGCTTAGAATACTCCAGGGGGCTTCAGCCCCAGCATTTT. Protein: CASSLEYSRGLQPQHF.

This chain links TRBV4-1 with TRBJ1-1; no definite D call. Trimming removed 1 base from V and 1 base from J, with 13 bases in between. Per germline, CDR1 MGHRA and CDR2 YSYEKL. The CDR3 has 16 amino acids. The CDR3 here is CASSQVLQAKNTEAFF. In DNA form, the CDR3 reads TGCGCCAGCAGCCAAGTCCTTCAGGCGAAGAACACTGAAGCTTTCTTT.